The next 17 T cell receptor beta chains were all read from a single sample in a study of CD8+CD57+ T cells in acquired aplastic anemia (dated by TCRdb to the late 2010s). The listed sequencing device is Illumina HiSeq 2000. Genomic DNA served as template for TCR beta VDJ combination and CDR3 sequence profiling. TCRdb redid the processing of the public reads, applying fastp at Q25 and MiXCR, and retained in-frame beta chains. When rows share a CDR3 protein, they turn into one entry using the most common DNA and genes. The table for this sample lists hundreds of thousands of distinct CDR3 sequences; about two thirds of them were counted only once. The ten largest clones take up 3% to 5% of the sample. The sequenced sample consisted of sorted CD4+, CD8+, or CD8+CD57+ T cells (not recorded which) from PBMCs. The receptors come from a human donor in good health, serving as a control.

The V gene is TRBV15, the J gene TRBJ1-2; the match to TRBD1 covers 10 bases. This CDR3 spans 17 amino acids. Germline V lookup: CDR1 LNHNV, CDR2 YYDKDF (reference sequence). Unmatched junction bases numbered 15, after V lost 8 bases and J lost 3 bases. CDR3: CATQEGTGALNHYGYTF. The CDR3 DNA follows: TGTGCCACCCAAGAGGGGACAGGGGCCCTCAATCACTATGGCTACACCTTC.

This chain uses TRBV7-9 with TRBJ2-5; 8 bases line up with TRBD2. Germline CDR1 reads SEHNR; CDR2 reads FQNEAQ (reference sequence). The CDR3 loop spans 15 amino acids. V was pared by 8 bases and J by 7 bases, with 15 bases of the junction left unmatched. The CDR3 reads CASCLGARGVVTQYF. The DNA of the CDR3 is TGTGCCAGCTGCCTGGGGGCGCGGGGGGTTGTGACCCAGTACTTC.

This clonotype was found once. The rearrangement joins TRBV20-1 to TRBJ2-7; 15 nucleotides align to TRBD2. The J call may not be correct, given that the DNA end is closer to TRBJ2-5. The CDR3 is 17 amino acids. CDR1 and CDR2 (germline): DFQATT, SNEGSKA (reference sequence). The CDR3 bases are TGCAGTGCTAGAGAGCTACCCGGGACTAGCGGGGGGGAGACCCAGTACTTC. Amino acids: CSARELPGTSGGETQYF.

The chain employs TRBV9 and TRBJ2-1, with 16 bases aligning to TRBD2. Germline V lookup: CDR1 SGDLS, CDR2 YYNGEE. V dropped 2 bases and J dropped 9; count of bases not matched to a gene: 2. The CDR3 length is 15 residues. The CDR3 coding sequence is TGTGCCAGCAGCGTCGGGACTAGCGGGGGGGGTGAGCAGTTCTTC. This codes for CASSVGTSGGGEQFF. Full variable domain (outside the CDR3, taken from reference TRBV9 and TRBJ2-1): DSGVTQTPKHLITATGQRVTLRCSPRSGDLSVYWYQQSLDQGLQFLIQYYNGEERAKGNILERFSAQQFPDLHSELNLSSLELGDSALYFCASSVGTSGGGEQFFGPGTRLTVL.

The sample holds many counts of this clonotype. The CDR3 loop reads CATSKNPGQGANGYTF. DNA of the CDR3: TGTGCCACCAGCAAGAATCCGGGACAGGGGGCTAATGGCTACACCTTC. The chain couples TRBV15 to TRBJ1-2, with 12 bases matching TRBD1. Germline V gives CDR1 LNHNV, CDR2 YYDKDF (reference sequence). The ends lost 4 bases at V and 6 bases at J; junction bases unmatched: 9. This CDR3 is 16 amino acids long.

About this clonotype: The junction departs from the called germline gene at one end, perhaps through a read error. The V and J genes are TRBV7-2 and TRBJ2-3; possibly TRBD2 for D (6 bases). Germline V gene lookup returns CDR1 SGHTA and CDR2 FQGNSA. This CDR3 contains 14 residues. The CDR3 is CASSFEPGGDKQYF. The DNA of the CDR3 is TGTGCCAGCAGCTTCGAGCCCGGGGGAGACAAGCAGTACTTT. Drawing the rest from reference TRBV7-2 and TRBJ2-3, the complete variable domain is GAGVSQSPSNKVTEKGKDVELRCDPISGHTALYWYRQSLGQGLEFLIYFQGNSAPDKSGLPSDRFSAERTGGSVSTLTIQRTQQEDSAVYLCASSFEPGGDKQYFGPGTRLTVL.

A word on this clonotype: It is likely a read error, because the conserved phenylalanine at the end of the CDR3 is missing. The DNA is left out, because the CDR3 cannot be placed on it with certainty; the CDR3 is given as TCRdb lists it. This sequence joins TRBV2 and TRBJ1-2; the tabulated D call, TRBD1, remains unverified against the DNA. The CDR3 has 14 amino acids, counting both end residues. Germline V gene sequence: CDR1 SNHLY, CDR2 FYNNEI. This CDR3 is CATSRVQGARGNTI.

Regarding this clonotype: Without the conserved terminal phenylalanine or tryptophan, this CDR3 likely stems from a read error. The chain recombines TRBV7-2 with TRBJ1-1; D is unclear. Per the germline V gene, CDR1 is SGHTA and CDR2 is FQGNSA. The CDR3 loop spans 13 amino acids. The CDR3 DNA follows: TGTGCCAGCAGCTTTTACCCGAAGACTGCAGCTTTCTTG. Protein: CASSFYPKTAAFL.

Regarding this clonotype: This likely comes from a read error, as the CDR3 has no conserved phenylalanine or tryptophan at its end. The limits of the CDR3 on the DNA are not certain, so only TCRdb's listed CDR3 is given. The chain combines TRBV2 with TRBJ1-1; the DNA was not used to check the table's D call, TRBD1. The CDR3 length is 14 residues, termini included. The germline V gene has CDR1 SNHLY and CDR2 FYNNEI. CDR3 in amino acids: CASSEHRSNTEALL.

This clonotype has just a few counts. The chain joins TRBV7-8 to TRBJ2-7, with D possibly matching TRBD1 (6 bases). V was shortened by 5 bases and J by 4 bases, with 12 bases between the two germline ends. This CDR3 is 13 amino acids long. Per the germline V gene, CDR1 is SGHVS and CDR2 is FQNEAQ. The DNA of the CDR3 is TGTGCCAGCAGCCCCCGGACAGTTTACGAGCAGTACGTC. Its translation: CASSPRTVYEQYV.

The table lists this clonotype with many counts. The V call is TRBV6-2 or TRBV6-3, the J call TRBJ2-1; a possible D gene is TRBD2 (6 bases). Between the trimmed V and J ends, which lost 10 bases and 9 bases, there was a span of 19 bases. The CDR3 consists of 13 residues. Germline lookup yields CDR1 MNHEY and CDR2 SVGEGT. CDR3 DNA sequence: TGTGCCACCATGACTAGTAGTTTTAGTGAGCAGTTCTTC. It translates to CATMTSSFSEQFF.

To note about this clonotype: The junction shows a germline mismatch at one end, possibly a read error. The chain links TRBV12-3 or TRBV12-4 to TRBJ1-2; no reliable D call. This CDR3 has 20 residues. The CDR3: CASRAFYSQTRTSPHYGYTF. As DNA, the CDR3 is TGTGCCAGCAGGGCTTTTTACTCTCAGACACGGACTAGTCCCCACTATGGTTACACCTTC.

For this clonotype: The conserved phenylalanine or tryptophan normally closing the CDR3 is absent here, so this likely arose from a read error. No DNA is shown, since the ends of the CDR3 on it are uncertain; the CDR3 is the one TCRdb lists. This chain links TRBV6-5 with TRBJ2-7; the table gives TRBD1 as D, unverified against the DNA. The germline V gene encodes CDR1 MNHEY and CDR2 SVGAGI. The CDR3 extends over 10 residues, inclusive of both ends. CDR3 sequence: CASSPLGGTT.

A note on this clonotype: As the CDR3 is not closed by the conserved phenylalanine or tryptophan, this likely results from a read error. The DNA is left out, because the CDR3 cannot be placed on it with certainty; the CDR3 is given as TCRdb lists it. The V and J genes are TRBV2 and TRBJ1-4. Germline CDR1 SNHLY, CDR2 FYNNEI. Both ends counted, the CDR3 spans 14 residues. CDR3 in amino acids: CASKSENSQHNLGN.

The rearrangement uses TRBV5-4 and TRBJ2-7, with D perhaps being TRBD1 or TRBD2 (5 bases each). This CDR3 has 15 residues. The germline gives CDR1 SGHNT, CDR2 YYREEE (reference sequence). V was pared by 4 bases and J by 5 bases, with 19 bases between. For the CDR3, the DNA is TGTGCCAGCAGCACACCAGGGCGTTTTAGCGACGAGCAGTACTTC. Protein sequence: CASSTPGRFSDEQYF.

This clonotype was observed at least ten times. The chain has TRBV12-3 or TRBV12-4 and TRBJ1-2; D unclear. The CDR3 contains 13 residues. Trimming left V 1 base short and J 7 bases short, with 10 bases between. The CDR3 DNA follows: TGTGCCAGCAGTTTAGTGCCGGGCTTTGGCTACACCTTC. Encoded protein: CASSLVPGFGYTF.

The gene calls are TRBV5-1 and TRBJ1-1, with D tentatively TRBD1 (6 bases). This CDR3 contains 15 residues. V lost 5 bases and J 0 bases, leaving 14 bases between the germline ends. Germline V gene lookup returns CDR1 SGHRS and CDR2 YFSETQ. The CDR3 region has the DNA TGCGCCAGCAGTTACCGGGACACCGTGAACACTGAAGCTTTCTTT. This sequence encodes CASSYRDTVNTEAFF.